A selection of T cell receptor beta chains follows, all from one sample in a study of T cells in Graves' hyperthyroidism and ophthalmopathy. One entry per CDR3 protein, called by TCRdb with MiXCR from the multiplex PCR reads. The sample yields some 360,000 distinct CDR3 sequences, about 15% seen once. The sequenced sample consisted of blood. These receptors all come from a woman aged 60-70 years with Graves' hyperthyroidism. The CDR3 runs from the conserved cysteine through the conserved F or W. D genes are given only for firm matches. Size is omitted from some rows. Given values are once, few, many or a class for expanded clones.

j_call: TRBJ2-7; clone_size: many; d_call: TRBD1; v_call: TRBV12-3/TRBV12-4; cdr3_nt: TGTGCCAGCAGCTCCGCGGGACAGGGGAACGAGCAGTACTTC; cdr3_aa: CASSSAGQGNEQYF
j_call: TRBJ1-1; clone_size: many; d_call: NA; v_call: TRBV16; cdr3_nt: TGTGCCAGCAGCCAAAGGTTGAACACTGAAGCTTTCTTT; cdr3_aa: CASSQRLNTEAFF
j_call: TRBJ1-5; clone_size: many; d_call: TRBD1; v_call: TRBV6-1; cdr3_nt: TGTGCCAGCAGCTTAGTGGGGACAGGGGATCAGCCCCAGCATTTT; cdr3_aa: CASSLVGTGDQPQHF
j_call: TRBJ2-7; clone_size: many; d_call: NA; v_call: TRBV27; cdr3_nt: TGTGCCAGCAGCCCAACAGGGTATGGCTCCTACGAGCAGTACTTC; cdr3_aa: CASSPTGYGSYEQYF
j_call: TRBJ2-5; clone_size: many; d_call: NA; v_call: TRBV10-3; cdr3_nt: TGTGCCATCAGTGAGCGTCACGTCCAAGAGACCCAGTACTTC; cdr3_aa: CAISERHVQETQYF
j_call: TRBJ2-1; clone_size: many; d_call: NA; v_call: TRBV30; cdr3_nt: TGTGCCTGGGGCGCGAGGGGGAAGACGTTCTTC; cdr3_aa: CAWGARGKTFF
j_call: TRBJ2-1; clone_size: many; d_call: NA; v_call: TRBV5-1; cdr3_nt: TGCGCCAGCAGCTTGGGACACCAACTTTACAATGAGCAGTTCTTC; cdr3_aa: CASSLGHQLYNEQFF
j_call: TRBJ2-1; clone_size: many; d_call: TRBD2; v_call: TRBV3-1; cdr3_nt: TGTGCCAGCAGCCAAGATACTACCGGGGGGAGGCAGTTCTTC; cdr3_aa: CASSQDTTGGRQFF
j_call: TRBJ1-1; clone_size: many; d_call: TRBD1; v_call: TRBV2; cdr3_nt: TGTGCCGGGACAGCCCTGAACACTGAAGCTTTCTTT; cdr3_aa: CAGTALNTEAFF
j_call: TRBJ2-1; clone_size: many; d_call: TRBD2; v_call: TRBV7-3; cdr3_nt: TGTGCCAGCAGCCCGCTAGCGGGAGAAACCTACAATGAGCAGTTCTTC; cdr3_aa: CASSPLAGETYNEQFF
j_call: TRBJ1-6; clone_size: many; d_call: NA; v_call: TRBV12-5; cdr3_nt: TGTGCTAGTGGTTTGGCTGAGGGGGTGAATTCACCCCTCCACTTT; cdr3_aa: CASGLAEGVNSPLHF
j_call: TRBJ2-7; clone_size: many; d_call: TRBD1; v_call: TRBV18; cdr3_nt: TGTGCCAGCAGTCCGCCGGGACAGGGTTCCTACGAGCAGTACTTC; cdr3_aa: CASSPPGQGSYEQYF
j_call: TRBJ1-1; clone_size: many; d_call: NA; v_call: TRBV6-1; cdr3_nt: TGTGCCAGCAGTGATAGGGCAGGGAGGAGGACTGAAGCTTTCTTT; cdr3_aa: CASSDRAGRRTEAFF
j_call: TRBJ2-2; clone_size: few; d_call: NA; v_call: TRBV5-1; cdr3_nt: TGCGCCAGCAGCCGGCTGGGCGGGGAGAACACCGGGGAGCTGTTTTTT; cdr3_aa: CASSRLGGENTGELFF
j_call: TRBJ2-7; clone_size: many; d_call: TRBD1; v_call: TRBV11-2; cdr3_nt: TGTGCCAGCAGCATCTCGGGACAGGGTGGTGAGCAGTACTTC; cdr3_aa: CASSISGQGGEQYF
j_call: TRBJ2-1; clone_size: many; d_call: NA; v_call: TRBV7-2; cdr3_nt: TGTGCCAGCAGCTCGCGGACTGGGTACAATGAGCAGTTCTTC; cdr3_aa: CASSSRTGYNEQFF
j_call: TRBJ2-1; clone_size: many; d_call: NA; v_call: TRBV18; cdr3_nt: TGTGCCAGCTCACCACCGCCGGAGATTAACAATGAGCAGTTCTTC; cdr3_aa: CASSPPPEINNEQFF
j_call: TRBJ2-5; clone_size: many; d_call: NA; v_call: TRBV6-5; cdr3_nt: TGTGCCAGCAGTTATGGTCCCCAGGGGCAAAGCCAAGAGACCCAGTACTTC; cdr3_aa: CASSYGPQGQSQETQYF
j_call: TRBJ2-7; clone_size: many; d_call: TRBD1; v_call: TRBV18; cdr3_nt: TGTGCCAGCTCACCTTTACAGGGGTACGAGCAGTACTTC; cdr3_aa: CASSPLQGYEQYF
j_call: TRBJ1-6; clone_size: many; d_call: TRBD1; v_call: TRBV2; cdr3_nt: TGTGCCAGCAGCCCGGACAGGGCTTATTCACCCCTCCACTTT; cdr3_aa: CASSPDRAYSPLHF
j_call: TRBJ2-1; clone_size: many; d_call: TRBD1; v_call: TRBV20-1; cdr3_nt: TGCAGTGCCCCGGGACAGAACAACAATGAGCAGTTCTTC; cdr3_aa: CSAPGQNNNEQFF
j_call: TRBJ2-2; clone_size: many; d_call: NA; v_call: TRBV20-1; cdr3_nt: TGCAGTGCTAGAGACCCCAGGGGTGGCGGGGAGCTGTTTTTT; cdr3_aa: CSARDPRGGGELFF
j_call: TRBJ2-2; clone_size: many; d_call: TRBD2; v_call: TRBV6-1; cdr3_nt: TGTGCCAGCAGTACCCCGGGGGGGTCTGTATATCCGGACACCGGGGAGCTGTTTTTT; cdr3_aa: CASSTPGGSVYPDTGELFF
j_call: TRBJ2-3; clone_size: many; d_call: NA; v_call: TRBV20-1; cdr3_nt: TGCAGTGCTAGAGATTCCCAGGGCAGAGATACGCAGTATTTT; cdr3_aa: CSARDSQGRDTQYF
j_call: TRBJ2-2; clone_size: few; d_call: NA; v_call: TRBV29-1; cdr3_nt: TGCAGCGTTGAAGGGCAGGGAGGACCCGGGGAGCTGTTTTTT; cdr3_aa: CSVEGQGGPGELFF
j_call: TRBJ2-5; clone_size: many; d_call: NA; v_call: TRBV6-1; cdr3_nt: TGTGCCAGCAGCCCCCCGGACGGATCCAAACAGACCCAGTACTTC; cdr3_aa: CASSPPDGSKQTQYF
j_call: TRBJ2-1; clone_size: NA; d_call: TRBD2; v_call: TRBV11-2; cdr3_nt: TGCGCCAGCAGCCAAGGTCTAGCGGGGTCCAACAATGAGCAGTTCTTC; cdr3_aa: CASSQGLAGSNNEQFF
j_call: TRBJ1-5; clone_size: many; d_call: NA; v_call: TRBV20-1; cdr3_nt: TGCAGTGCTATGGAGGGTGGCAATCAGCCCCAGCATTTT; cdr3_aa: CSAMEGGNQPQHF
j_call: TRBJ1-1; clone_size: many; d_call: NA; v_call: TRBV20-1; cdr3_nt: TGCAGTGCTAGAGATGCCCGGAGAAACACTGAAGCTTTCTTT; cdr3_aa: CSARDARRNTEAFF
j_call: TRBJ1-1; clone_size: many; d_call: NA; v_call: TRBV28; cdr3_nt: TGTGCCAGCAGATTAGAACTCGGGAGTATGAACACTGAAGCTTTCTTT; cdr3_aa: CASRLELGSMNTEAFF
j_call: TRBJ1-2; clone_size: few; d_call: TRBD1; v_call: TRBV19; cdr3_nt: TGTGCCAGTAGTCCCCTCCGGACAGGGGGCTATGGCTACACCTTC; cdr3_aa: CASSPLRTGGYGYTF
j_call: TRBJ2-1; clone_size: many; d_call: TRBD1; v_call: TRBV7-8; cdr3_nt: TGTGCCAGCAGCTTCCTGGCAGGGGGCAGCCACAATGAGCAGTTCTTC; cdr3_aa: CASSFLAGGSHNEQFF
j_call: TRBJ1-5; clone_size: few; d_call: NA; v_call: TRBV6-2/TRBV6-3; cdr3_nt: TGTGCCAGCAGGCACCGACAGCGGTATCAGCCCCAGCATTTT; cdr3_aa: CASRHRQRYQPQHF
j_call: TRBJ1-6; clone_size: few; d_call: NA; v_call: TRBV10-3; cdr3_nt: TGTGCCATCAGTGAGTCGGGGCTACTGGATAATTCACCCCTCCACTTT; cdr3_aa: CAISESGLLDNSPLHF
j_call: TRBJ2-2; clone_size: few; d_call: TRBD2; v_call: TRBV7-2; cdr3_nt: TGTGCCAGCAGCTTAGAACTAGCGGGGATCGGGGAGCTGTTTTTT; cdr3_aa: CASSLELAGIGELFF
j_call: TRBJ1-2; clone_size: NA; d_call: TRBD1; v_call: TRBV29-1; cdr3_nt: TGCAGCGTTGAAGGAAGGAGCGCCGGGACAGGGTATGGCTACACCTTC; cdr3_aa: CSVEGRSAGTGYGYTF
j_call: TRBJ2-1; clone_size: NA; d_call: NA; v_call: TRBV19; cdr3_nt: TGTGCCAGTAGTATGTCCGCATTCCCCTACAATGAGCAGTTCTTC; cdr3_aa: CASSMSAFPYNEQFF
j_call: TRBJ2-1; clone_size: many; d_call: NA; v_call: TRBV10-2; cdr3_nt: TGCGCCAGCAGTTACCTTCGGACTTACAATGAGCAGTTCTTC; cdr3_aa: CASSYLRTYNEQFF
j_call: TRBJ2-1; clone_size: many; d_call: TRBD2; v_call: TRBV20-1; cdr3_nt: TGCAGTGCTTCACTAGCGGGAGTGTACAATGAGCAGTTCTTC; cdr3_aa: CSASLAGVYNEQFF
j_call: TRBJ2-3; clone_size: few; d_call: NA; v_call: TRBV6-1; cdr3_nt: TGTGCCAGCAGTGAAGCTTCGAGGTTCACAGATACGCAGTATTTT; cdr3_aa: CASSEASRFTDTQYF
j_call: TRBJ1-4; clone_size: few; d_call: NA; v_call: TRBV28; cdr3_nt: TGTGCCAGCAGATACGAAATGGGACAAAGAGAAAAACTGTTTTTT; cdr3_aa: CASRYEMGQREKLFF
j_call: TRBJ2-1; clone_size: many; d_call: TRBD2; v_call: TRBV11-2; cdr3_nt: TGTGCCAGCAGCTTAAGACTAGCGGGAGGGCTCCCGTCCTACAATGAGCAGTTCTTC; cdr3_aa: CASSLRLAGGLPSYNEQFF
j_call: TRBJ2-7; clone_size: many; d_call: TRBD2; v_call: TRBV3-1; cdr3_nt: TGTGCCAGCAGCCAAATAGCGGGAGCCTACTACGAGCAGTACTTC; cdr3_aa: CASSQIAGAYYEQYF
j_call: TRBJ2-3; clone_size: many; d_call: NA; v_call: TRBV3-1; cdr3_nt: TGTGCCAGCACTGGTTCAGATACGCAGTATTTT; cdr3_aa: CASTGSDTQYF